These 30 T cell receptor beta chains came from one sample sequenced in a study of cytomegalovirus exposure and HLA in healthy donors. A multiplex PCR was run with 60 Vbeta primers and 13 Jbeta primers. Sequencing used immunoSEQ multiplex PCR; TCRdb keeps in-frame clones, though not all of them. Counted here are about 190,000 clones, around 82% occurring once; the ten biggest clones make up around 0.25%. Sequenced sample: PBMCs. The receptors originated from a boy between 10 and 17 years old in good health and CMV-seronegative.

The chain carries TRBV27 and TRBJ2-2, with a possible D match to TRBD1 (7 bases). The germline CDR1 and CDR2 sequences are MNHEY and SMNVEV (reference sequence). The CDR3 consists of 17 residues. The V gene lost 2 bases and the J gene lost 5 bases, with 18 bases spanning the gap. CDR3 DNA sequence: TGTGCCAGCAGTTTAAGAATCAGGGGGGCGATTACCGGGGAGCTGTTTTTT. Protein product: CASSLRIRGAITGELFF.

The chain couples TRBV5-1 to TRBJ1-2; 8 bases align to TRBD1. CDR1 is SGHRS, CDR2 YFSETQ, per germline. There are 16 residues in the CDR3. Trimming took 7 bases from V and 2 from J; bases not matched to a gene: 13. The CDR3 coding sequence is TGCGCCAGCTCGGGCCCGACAGGGGACCAAAACTATGGCTACACCTTC. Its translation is CASSGPTGDQNYGYTF.

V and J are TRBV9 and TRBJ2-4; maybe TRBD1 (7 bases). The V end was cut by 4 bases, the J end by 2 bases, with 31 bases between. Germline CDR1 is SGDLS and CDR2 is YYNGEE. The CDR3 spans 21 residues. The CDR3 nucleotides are TGTGCCAGCAGCCCGCGAGGGACCGTCGACAGGGCCGGGAGTTCCAAAAACATTCAGTACTTC. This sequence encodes CASSPRGTVDRAGSSKNIQYF.

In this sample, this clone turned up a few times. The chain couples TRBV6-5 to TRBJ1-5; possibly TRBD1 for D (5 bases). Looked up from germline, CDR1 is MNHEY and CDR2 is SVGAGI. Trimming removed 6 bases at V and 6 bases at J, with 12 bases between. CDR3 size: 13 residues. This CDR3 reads CASRPLGGQPQHF. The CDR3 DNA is TGTGCCAGCAGACCCTTGGGGGGTCAGCCCCAGCATTTT.

The CDR3 here is CASSPRGSGISYEQYF. The CDR3 DNA follows: TGTGCCAGCAGCCCCAGAGGAAGCGGGATCTCCTACGAGCAGTACTTC. The chain uses TRBV13 and TRBJ2-7; 7 bases are shared with TRBD2. Germline V gives CDR1 PRHDT, CDR2 FYEKMQ (reference sequence). The CDR3 extends over 16 amino acids. The V segment lost 5 bases and the J segment 0 bases; nucleotides outside the gene matches: 10.

The CDR3 DNA reads as TGTGCCAGCAGTGAATCGGGGAACACCGAGCAGTACTTC. Amino acids: CASSESGNTEQYF. The rearrangement links TRBV25-1 to TRBJ2-5; weak D call: TRBD2 (5 bases). Matching the DNA end better, TRBJ2-7 makes the J call doubtful. This CDR3 is built from 13 residues. The germline CDR1 and CDR2 sequences are MGHDK and SYGVNS.

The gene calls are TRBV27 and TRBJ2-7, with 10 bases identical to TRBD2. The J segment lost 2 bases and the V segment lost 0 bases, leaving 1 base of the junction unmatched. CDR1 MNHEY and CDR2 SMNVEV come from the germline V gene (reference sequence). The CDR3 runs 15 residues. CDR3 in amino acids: CASSLSLAGTYEQYF. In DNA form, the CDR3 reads TGTGCCAGCAGTTTATCACTAGCGGGAACCTACGAGCAGTACTTC.

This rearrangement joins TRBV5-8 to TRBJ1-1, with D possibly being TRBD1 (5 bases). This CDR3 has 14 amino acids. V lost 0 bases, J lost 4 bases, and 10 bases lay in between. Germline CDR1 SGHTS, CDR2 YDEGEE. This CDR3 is CASSLAFGGTEAFF. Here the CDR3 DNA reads TGTGCCAGCAGCTTGGCCTTCGGGGGCACTGAAGCTTTCTTT. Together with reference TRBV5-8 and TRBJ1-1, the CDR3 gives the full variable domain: EAGVTQSPTHLIKTRGQQATLRCSPISGHTSVYWYQQALGLGLQFLLWYDEGEERNRGNFPPRFSGRQFPNYSSELNVNALELEDSALYLCASSLAFGGTEAFFGQGTRLTVV.

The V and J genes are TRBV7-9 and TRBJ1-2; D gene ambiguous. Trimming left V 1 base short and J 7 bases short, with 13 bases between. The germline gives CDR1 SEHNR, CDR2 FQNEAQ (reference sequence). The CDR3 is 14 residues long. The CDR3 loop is CASSLGAWAGGYTF. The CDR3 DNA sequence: TGTGCCAGCAGCTTAGGGGCGTGGGCAGGTGGCTACACCTTC.

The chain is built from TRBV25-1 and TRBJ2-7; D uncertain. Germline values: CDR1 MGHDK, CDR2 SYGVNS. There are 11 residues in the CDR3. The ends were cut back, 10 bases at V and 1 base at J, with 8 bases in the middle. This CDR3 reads CATQVSYEQYF. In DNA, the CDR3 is TGTGCCACGCAGGTTTCCTACGAGCAGTACTTC.

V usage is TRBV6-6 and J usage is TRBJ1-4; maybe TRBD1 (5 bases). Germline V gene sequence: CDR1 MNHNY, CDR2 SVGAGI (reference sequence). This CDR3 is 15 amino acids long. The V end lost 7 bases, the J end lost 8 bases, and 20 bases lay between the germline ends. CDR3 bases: TGTGCCAGCATGTCAGGCGGGGGGGAGAGCGAAAAACTGTTTTTT. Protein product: CASMSGGGESEKLFF.

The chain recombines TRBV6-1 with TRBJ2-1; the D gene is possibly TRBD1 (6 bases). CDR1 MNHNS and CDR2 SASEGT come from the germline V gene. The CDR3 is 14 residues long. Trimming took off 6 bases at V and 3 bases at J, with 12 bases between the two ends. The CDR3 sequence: CASSPGTIYNEQFF. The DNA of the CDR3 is TGTGCCAGCAGCCCCGGGACAATCTACAATGAGCAGTTCTTC.

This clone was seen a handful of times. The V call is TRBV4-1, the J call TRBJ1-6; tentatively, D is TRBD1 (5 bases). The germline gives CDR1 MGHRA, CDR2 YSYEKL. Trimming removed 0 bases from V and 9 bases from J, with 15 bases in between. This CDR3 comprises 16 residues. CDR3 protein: CASSQDVSRESSPLHF. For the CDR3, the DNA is TGCGCCAGCAGCCAAGATGTGAGCAGGGAAAGTTCACCCCTCCACTTT.

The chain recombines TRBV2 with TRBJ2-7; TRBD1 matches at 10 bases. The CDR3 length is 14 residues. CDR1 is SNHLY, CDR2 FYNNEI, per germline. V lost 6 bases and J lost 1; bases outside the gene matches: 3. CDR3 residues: CASRGQGTSYEQYF. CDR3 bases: TGTGCCAGCAGGGGACAGGGGACTTCCTACGAGCAGTACTTC.

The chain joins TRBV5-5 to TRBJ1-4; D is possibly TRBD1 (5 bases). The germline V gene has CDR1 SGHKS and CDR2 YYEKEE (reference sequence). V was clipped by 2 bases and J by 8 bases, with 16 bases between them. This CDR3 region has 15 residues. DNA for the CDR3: TGTGCCAGCAGCTTTTACAGGCTGGAACGAGAAAAACTGTTTTTT. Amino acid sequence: CASSFYRLEREKLFF.

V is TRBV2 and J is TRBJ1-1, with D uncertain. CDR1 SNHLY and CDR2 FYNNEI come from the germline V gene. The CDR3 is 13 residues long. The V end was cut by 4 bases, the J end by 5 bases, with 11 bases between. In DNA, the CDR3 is TGTGCCAGCAGTGTCGGGGTTTGGACTGAAGCTTTCTTT. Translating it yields CASSVGVWTEAFF.

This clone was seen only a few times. The CDR3 nucleotides read TGTGCCAGCAGCCCCCCAAAGGGGGCCTACGAGCAGTACTTC. Amino acid sequence: CASSPPKGAYEQYF. The gene calls are TRBV7-9 and TRBJ2-7; perhaps TRBD1 as D (6 bases). Germline CDR1 is SEHNR and CDR2 is FQNEAQ (reference sequence). The CDR3 runs 14 residues. With 5 bases removed from V and 2 bases from J, the gap between germline ends came to 13 bases.

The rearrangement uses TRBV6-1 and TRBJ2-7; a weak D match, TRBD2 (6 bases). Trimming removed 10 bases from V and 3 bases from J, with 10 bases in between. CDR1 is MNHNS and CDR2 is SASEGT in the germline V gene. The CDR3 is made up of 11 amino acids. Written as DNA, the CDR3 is TGTGCCATCCGCGGGGTCTACGAGCAGTACTTC. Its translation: CAIRGVYEQYF.

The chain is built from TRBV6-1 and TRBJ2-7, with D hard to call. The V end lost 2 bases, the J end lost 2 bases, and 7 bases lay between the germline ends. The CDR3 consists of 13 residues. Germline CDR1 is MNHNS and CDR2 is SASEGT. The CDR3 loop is CASSELGPYEQYF. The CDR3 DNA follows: TGTGCCAGCAGTGAACTAGGTCCCTACGAGCAGTACTTC.

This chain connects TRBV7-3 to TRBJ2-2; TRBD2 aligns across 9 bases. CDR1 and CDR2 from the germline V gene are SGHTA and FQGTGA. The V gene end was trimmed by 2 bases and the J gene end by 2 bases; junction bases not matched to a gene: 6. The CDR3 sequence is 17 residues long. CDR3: CASSLGKRGANTGELFF. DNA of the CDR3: TGTGCCAGCAGCTTAGGGAAGCGGGGGGCCAACACCGGGGAGCTGTTTTTT.

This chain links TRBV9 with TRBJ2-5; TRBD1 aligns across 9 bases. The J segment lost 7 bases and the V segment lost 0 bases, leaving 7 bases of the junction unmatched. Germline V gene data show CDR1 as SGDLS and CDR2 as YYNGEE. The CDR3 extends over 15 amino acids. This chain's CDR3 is CASSVGGQGMGTQYF. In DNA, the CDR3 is TGTGCCAGCAGCGTAGGAGGACAGGGGATGGGGACCCAGTACTTC.

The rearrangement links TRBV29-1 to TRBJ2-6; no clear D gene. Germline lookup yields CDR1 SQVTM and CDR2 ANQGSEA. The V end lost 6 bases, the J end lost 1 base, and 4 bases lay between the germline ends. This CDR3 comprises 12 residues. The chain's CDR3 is CSVQSGANVLTF. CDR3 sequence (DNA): TGCAGCGTCCAGTCTGGGGCCAACGTCCTGACTTTC.

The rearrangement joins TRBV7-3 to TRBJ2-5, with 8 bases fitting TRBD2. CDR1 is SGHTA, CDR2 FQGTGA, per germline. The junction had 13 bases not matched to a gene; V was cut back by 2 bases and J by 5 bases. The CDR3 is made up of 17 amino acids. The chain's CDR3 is CASSLGSGSPSRETQYF. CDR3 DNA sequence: TGTGCCAGCAGCTTAGGAAGCGGGAGTCCCTCGCGGGAGACCCAGTACTTC.

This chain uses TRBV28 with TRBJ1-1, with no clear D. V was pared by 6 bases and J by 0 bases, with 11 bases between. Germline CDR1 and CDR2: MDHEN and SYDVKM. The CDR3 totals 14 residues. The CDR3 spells CASRTRPMNTEAFF. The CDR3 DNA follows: TGTGCCAGCAGAACCAGGCCCATGAACACTGAAGCTTTCTTT.

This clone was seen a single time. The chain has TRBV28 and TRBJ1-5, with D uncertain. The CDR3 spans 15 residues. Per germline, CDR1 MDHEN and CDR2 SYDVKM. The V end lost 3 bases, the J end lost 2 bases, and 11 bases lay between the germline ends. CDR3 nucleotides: TGTGCCAGCAGTTTTTACCAAGGAGGCAATCAGCCCCAGCATTTT. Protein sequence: CASSFYQGGNQPQHF. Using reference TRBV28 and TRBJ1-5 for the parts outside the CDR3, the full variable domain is DVKVTQSSRYLVKRTGEKVFLECVQDMDHENMFWYRQDPGLGLRLIYFSYDVKMKEKGDIPEGYSVSREKKERFSLILESASTNQTSMYLCASSFYQGGNQPQHFGDGTRLSIL.

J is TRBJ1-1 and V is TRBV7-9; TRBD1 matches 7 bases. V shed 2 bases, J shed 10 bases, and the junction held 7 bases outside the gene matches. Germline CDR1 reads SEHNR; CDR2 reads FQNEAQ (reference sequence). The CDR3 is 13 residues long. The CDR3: CASSLRQGSRAFF. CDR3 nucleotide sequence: TGTGCCAGCAGCTTAAGACAGGGAAGCCGAGCTTTCTTT.

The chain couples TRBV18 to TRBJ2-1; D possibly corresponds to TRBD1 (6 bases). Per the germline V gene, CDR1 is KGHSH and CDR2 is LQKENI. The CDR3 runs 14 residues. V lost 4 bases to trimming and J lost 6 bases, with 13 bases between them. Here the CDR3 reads CASSLGHPSNEQFF. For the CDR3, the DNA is TGTGCCAGCTCACTGGGACACCCCTCCAATGAGCAGTTCTTC. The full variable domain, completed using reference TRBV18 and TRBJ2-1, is NAGVMQNPRHLVRRRGQEARLRCSPMKGHSHVYWYRQLPEEGLKFMVYLQKENIIDESGMPKERFSAEFPKEGPSILRIQQVVRGDSAAYFCASSLGHPSNEQFFGPGTRLTVL.

CDR3 DNA sequence: TGCGCCAGCAGCCCCGGTGGTTCTCCCACTGAAGCTTTCTTT. Amino acids: CASSPGGSPTEAFF. This chain uses TRBV5-1 with TRBJ1-1; D gene uncertain. V gave up 4 bases and J gave up 4 bases, with 14 bases separating them. This CDR3 has 14 residues. Germline V gene data show CDR1 as SGHRS and CDR2 as YFSETQ.

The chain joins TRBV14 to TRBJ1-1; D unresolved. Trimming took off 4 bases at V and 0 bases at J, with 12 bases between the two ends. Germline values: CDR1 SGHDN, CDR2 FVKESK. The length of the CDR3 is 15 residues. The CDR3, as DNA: TGTGCCAGCAGCCGAGTACAGATCATGAACACTGAAGCTTTCTTT. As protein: CASSRVQIMNTEAFF.

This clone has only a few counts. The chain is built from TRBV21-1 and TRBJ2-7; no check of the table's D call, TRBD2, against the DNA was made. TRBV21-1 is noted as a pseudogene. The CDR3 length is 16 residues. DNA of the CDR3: TGTGCCAGCAGCAATGGGACTAGCGGGACCTTCTACGAGCAGTACTTC. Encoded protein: CASSNGTSGTFYEQYF.